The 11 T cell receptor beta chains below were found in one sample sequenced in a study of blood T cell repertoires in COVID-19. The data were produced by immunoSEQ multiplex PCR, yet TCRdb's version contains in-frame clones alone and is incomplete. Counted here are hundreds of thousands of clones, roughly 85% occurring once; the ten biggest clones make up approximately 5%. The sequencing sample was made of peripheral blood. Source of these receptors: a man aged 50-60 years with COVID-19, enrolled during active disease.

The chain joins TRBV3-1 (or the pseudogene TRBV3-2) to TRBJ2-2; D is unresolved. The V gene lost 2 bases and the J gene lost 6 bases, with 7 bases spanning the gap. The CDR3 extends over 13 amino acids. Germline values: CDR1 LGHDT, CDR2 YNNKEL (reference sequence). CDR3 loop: CASSQFLSGELFF. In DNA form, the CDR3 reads TGTGCCAGCAGCCAATTTCTCTCCGGGGAGCTGTTTTTT.

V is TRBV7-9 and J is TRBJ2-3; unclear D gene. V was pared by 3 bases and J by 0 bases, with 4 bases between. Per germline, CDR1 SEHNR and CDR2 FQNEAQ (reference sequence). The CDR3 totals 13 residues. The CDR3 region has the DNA TGTGCCAGCAGCTTCCCTAGCACAGATACGCAGTATTTT. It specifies CASSFPSTDTQYF.

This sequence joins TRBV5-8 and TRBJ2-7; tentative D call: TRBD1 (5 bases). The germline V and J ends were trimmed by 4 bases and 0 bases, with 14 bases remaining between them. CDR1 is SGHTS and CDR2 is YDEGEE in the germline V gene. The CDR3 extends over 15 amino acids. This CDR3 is CASSPPTVRSYEQYF. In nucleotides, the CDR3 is TGTGCCAGCAGCCCGCCGACAGTCCGCTCCTACGAGCAGTACTTC.

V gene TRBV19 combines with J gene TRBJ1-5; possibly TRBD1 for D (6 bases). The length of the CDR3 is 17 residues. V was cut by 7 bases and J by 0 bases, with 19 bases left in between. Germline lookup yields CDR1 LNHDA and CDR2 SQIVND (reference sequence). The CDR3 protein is CASTRVPGDNSNQPQHF. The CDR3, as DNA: TGTGCCAGTACCCGAGTCCCCGGGGACAATAGCAATCAGCCCCAGCATTTT.

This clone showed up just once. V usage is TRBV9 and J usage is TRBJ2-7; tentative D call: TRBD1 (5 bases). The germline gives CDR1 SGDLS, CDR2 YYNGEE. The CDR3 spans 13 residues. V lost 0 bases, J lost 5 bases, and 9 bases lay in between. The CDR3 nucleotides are TGTGCCAGCAGCGTAGGTTTCAGGGACGAGCAGTACTTC. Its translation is CASSVGFRDEQYF.

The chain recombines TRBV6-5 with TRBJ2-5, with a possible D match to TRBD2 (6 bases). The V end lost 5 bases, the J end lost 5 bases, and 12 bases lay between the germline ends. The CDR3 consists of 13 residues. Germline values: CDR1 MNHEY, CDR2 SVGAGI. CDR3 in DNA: TGTGCCAGCAGTACGACTAGGGCGGAGACCCAGTACTTC. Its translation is CASSTTRAETQYF.

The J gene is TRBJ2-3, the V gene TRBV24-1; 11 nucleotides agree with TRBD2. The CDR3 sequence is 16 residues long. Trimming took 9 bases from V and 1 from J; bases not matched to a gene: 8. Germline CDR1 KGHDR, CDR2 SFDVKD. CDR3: CATQASTSGGTDTQYF. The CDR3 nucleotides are TGTGCCACCCAAGCTTCGACTAGCGGGGGCACAGATACGCAGTATTTT.

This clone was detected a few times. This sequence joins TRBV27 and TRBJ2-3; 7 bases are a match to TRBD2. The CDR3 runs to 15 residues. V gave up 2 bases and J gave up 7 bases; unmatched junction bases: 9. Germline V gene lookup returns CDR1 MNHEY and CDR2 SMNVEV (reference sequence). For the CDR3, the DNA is TGTGCCAGCAGTTTAACTGGCGGGGGTGGCCATACGCAGTATTTT. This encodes CASSLTGGGGHTQYF.

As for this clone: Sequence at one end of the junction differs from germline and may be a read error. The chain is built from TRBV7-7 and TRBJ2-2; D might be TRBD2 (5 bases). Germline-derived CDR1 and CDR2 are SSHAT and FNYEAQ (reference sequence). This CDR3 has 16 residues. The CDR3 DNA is TGTGCTAGCAGCTTCGAGGGCCCGGACGACACCGGGGAGCTGTTTTTT. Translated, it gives CASSFEGPDDTGELFF.

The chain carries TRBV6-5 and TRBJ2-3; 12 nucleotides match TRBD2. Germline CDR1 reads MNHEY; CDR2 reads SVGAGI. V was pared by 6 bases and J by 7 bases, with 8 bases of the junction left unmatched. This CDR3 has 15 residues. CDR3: CASSPLAGGMNTQYF. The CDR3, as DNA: TGTGCCAGCAGCCCCCTAGCGGGGGGGATGAATACGCAGTATTTT.

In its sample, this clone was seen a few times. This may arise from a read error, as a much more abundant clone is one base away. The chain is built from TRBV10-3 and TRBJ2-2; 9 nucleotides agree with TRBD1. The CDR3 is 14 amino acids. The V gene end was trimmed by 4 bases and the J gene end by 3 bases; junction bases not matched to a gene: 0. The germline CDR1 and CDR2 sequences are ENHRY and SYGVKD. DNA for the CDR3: TGTGCCATCAGTGGGGACAGGGACACCGGGGAGCTGTTTTTT. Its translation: CAISGDRDTGELFF.